Presented here are 26 T cell receptor beta chains from one specimen sequenced in a study of blood T cell repertoires in COVID-19. Clones were sequenced by immunoSEQ multiplex PCR, and TCRdb holds only the in-frame ones, with some missing. The sample comprises some 300,000 clones, roughly 90% of which are singletons, and approximately 2.2% rests with the top ten. The specimen was peripheral blood. The origin of the receptors is a man between 18 and 29 years old with active or convalescent COVID-19.

This chain connects TRBV6-5 to TRBJ1-1; no clear D gene. Trimming pared 0 bases from V and 0 bases from J, leaving 8 bases between. Germline V gives CDR1 MNHEY, CDR2 SVGAGI. This CDR3 is built from 15 residues. This chain's CDR3 is CASSYSVRLNTEAFF. The CDR3 nucleotides read TGTGCCAGCAGTTACTCGGTCAGATTGAACACTGAAGCTTTCTTT.

This chain connects TRBV20-1 to TRBJ2-5; D might be TRBD2 (5 bases). This CDR3 has 10 amino acids. The V end was cut by 7 bases, the J end by 4 bases, with 7 bases between. Per the germline V gene, CDR1 is DFQATT and CDR2 is SNEGSKA (reference sequence). CDR3 protein: CSVRGETQYF. The CDR3 DNA is TGCAGTGTTCGGGGAGAGACCCAGTACTTC.

CDR3 bases: TGTGCCAGCAGTCCACTACGATGGACAGAGGATGGAAAACTGTTTTTT. Translating it yields CASSPLRWTEDGKLFF. The chain links TRBV27 to TRBJ1-4, with a weak D call TRBD1 (6 bases). V lost 5 bases and J lost 10, with 23 bases in between. The germline V gene encodes CDR1 MNHEY and CDR2 SMNVEV (reference sequence). The CDR3 loop spans 16 amino acids.

The chain links TRBV3-1 (or the pseudogene TRBV3-2) to TRBJ1-1; 9 bases align to TRBD1. V shed 3 bases, J shed 4 bases, and the junction held 3 bases outside the gene matches. The length of the CDR3 is 14 residues. The germline V gene has CDR1 LGHDT and CDR2 YNNKEL (reference sequence). In nucleotides, the CDR3 is TGTGCCAGCAGCCACTCGGACAGGGGCACTGAAGCTTTCTTT. Residues: CASSHSDRGTEAFF.

The V call is TRBV7-9, the J call TRBJ2-1; D not certain. Trimming took off 5 bases at V and 0 bases at J, with 11 bases between the two ends. The CDR3 length is 15 residues. Germline V gives CDR1 SEHNR, CDR2 FQNEAQ (reference sequence). As DNA, the CDR3 is TGTGCCAGCAGCCACTCGACGGGCTCCTACAATGAGCAGTTCTTC. Translating gives CASSHSTGSYNEQFF.

The V gene is TRBV19, the J gene TRBJ1-1; D possibly corresponds to TRBD1 (6 bases). Germline V gene sequence: CDR1 LNHDA, CDR2 SQIVND (reference sequence). This CDR3 region has 15 residues. Trimming left V 6 bases short and J 3 bases short, with 17 bases between. The DNA of the CDR3 is TGTGCCAGTAGAACGGTGGGGGGGGCCTACACTGAAGCTTTCTTT. Its translation: CASRTVGGAYTEAFF.

The gene calls are TRBV27 and TRBJ2-5, with 9 bases fitting TRBD2. Looked up from germline, CDR1 is MNHEY and CDR2 is SMNVEV (reference sequence). The CDR3 totals 15 residues. J gave up 6 bases and V 2 bases, and 7 bases lay outside the gene matches. CDR3 DNA sequence: TGTGCCAGCAGTTTAGGGACTAGCTGGCGGAAGACCCAGTACTTC. Its protein is CASSLGTSWRKTQYF.

V is TRBV3-1 (or the pseudogene TRBV3-2) and J is TRBJ2-1; 8 nucleotides align to TRBD1. Looked up from germline, CDR1 is LGHDT and CDR2 is YNNKEL (reference sequence). With V trimmed by 8 bases and J by 4 bases, 4 bases remained unmatched. The CDR3 length is 13 residues. The CDR3 loop reads CASGQGAYNEQFF. The DNA of the CDR3 is TGTGCCAGCGGGCAGGGGGCTTACAATGAGCAGTTCTTC.

The rearrangement joins TRBV4-2 to TRBJ2-1; 10 bases align to TRBD2. The CDR3 has 16 amino acids. V trimming: 0 bases; J trimming: 10 bases; junction bases outside the gene matches: 9. Germline CDR1 LGHNA, CDR2 YNFKEQ. In nucleotides, the CDR3 is TGTGCCAGCAGCCAAGATTCGGGACTAGCGTCTGGGGAGCAGTTCTTC. This translates into CASSQDSGLASGEQFF.

V gene TRBV28 combines with J gene TRBJ1-1; TRBD1 might be the D (5 bases). V was trimmed by 6 bases and J by 2 bases, leaving 13 bases between them. The CDR3 length is 14 residues. Germline-derived CDR1 and CDR2 are MDHEN and SYDVKM. CDR3 protein: CASSLRAFNTEAFF. The CDR3 nucleotides read TGTGCCAGCAGCCTCAGGGCGTTTAACACTGAAGCTTTCTTT.

V usage is TRBV6-5 and J usage is TRBJ1-4; no reliable D call. In germline, CDR1 is MNHEY, CDR2 SVGAGI. The CDR3 loop spans 14 amino acids. V lost 6 bases to trimming and J lost 4 bases, with 12 bases between them. This CDR3 reads CASRTPGRNEKLFF. The CDR3 nucleotides read TGTGCCAGCAGGACCCCGGGTCGTAATGAAAAACTGTTTTTT.

The rearrangement links TRBV5-6 to TRBJ2-7; possibly TRBD2 for D (5 bases). The germline V gene has CDR1 SGHDT and CDR2 YYEEEE. There are 14 residues in the CDR3. V was clipped by 1 base and J by 4 bases, with 12 bases between them. The CDR3 DNA reads as TGTGCCAGCAGCTTGACGGGGAACGGGTACGAGCAGTACTTC. The encoded protein is CASSLTGNGYEQYF.

The chain combines TRBV4-1 with TRBJ2-7; D not resolved. CDR1 is MGHRA, CDR2 YSYEKL, per germline. CDR3 length equals 12 residues. V lost 5 bases to trimming and J lost 7 bases, with 12 bases between them. For the CDR3, the DNA is TGCGCCAGCAGCTTCCCGTTTGAGGAGCAGTACTTC. It encodes CASSFPFEEQYF.

This chain links TRBV4-1 with TRBJ2-1, with a possible D match to TRBD1 (5 bases). The CDR3 runs 16 residues. V was cut by 4 bases and J by 0 bases, with 13 bases left in between. Germline V gene lookup returns CDR1 MGHRA and CDR2 YSYEKL. The CDR3 protein is CASSRQTASSYNEQFF. The CDR3 DNA reads TGCGCCAGCAGCCGACAGACAGCTAGCTCCTACAATGAGCAGTTCTTC.

The sample holds one count of this clone. CDR3 in DNA: TGTGCCAGCAGTTCCGGGACAGGGGGCGCGAGCTACACCTTC. The encoded protein is CASSSGTGGASYTF. The chain carries TRBV28 and TRBJ1-2; 12 bases map to TRBD1. This CDR3 spans 14 amino acids. Germline V gene sequence: CDR1 MDHEN, CDR2 SYDVKM. J was trimmed by 9 bases and V by 4 bases; bases with no gene match: 6.

The J gene is TRBJ2-3, the V gene TRBV7-2, with 11 bases fitting TRBD2. The V gene end was trimmed by 8 bases and the J gene end by 5 bases; junction bases not matched to a gene: 9. The length of the CDR3 is 15 residues. Germline assignment: CDR1 SGHTA and CDR2 FQGNSA. CDR3 coding DNA: TGTGCCAGCCGCCTCGGGACTAGCGGTATAGATACGCAGTATTTT. Its translation is CASRLGTSGIDTQYF. The entire variable domain, with the rest obtained from reference TRBV7-2 and TRBJ2-3, is as follows: GAGVSQSPSNKVTEKGKDVELRCDPISGHTALYWYRQSLGQGLEFLIYFQGNSAPDKSGLPSDRFSAERTGGSVSTLTIQRTQQEDSAVYLCASRLGTSGIDTQYFGPGTRLTVL.

The genes are TRBV21-1 and TRBJ1-2; the D call of TRBD1 is as the table states it, not checked on the DNA. TRBV21-1 is marked as a pseudogene. The CDR3 has 15 residues. The CDR3 is CASTLRDTGFRGYTF. The CDR3 bases are TGTGCCAGCACCCTCCGGGACACGGGCTTTAGAGGCTACACCTTC.

This chain connects TRBV4-1 to TRBJ2-3, with 9 bases identical to TRBD2. Germline lookup yields CDR1 MGHRA and CDR2 YSYEKL. The CDR3 is made up of 16 amino acids. V lost 2 bases to trimming and J lost 2 bases; unmatched junction nucleotides: 5. CDR3 bases: TGCGCCAGCAGCCAAATTAGCGGGAGTACCACAGATACGCAGTATTTT. It is translated as CASSQISGSTTDTQYF.

The chain couples TRBV6-5 to TRBJ2-7; 7 bases match TRBD1. CDR1 MNHEY and CDR2 SVGAGI come from the germline V gene. The trim removed 6 bases at V and 5 bases at J, leaving 7 bases unmatched. The CDR3 has 13 residues. The DNA of the CDR3 is TGTGCCAGCAGACGGGGACAGTACCACGAGCAGTACTTC. It translates to CASRRGQYHEQYF.

The chain couples TRBV6-2 or TRBV6-3 to TRBJ2-3, with a weak D call TRBD2 (5 bases). The CDR3 consists of 17 residues. Germline V CDR1 and CDR2: MNHEY, SVGEGT. Trimming pared 6 bases from V and 4 bases from J, leaving 23 bases between. The DNA of the CDR3 is TGTGCCAGCAGCCCTATCATGGCGGGCCCCACCCCAGATACGCAGTATTTT. Its translation: CASSPIMAGPTPDTQYF.

The CDR3 loop reads CASSHLGTDSEAFF. The CDR3 bases are TGTGCCAGCAGCCACCTCGGGACAGATAGTGAAGCTTTCTTT. The rearrangement links TRBV7-8 to TRBJ1-1, with TRBD1 matching over 7 bases. CDR3 size: 14 residues. Germline CDR1 SGHVS, CDR2 FQNEAQ. Trimming at V came to 5 bases and at J to 7 bases, leaving 10 bases not matched to a gene. Full variable domain (remainder filled in from reference TRBV7-8 and TRBJ1-1): GAGVSQSPRYKVAKRGQDVALRCDPISGHVSLFWYQQALGQGPEFLTYFQNEAQLDKSGLPSDRFFAERPEGSVSTLKIQRTQQEDSAVYLCASSHLGTDSEAFFGQGTRLTVV.

The genes are TRBV6-5 and TRBJ1-2, with D tentatively TRBD1 (6 bases). Trimming removed 6 bases from V and 4 bases from J, with 6 bases in between. The CDR3 is 11 residues long. Germline lookup yields CDR1 MNHEY and CDR2 SVGAGI. The CDR3 coding sequence is TGTGCCAGCAGGGACAGCTATGGCTACACCTTC. This encodes CASRDSYGYTF.

This chain links TRBV27 with TRBJ2-1, with 8 bases identical to TRBD1. Germline loops: CDR1 MNHEY, CDR2 SMNVEV (reference sequence). The junction had 8 bases not matched to a gene; V was cut back by 3 bases and J by 4 bases. This CDR3 region has 16 residues. The CDR3 sequence is CASSFGNRQGYNEQFF. The CDR3 bases are TGTGCCAGCAGTTTCGGGAACCGACAGGGGTACAATGAGCAGTTCTTC.

V is TRBV28 and J is TRBJ2-7, with D perhaps TRBD1 (6 bases). Germline-derived CDR1 and CDR2 are MDHEN and SYDVKM. The ends were cut back, 6 bases at V and 3 bases at J, with 9 bases in the middle. CDR3 length: 12 residues. CDR3 nucleotide sequence: TGTGCCAGCAGGACAGGTCGCTACGAGCAGTACTTC. Translating gives CASRTGRYEQYF.

V and J are TRBV6-4 and TRBJ2-1; 10 positions agree with TRBD2. The CDR3 runs 15 residues. Trimming removed 8 bases from V and 5 bases from J; junction bases left unmatched: 9. Germline V gene lookup returns CDR1 MRHNA and CDR2 SNTAGT. CDR3 protein: CASRRSLAGDNEQFF. The CDR3 coding sequence is TGTGCCAGCCGGCGGAGCCTAGCGGGGGACAATGAGCAGTTCTTC.

V and J are TRBV11-2 and TRBJ2-7; 8 bases are a match to TRBD1. Germline V gene sequence: CDR1 SGHAT, CDR2 FQNNGV. This CDR3 is built from 16 residues. J was trimmed by 2 bases and V by 5 bases; bases with no gene match: 11. CDR3 sequence reads: CASSPNPRGQTYEQYF. The DNA of the CDR3 is TGTGCCAGCAGCCCTAACCCCAGGGGGCAAACCTACGAGCAGTACTTC.